These T cell receptor beta chains were read from a single sample in a study of cytomegalovirus exposure and HLA in healthy donors. Only in-frame clones appear in the TCRdb table, and some are missing; sequencing was by immunoSEQ multiplex PCR. This table holds roughly 120,000 clones, roughly 74% found once. Sequenced material: PBMCs. All receptors derive from a woman aged 45-59 years in good health and CMV-seropositive. CDR3s include the opening cysteine and the closing phenylalanine or tryptophan. The order of the fields is J gene, D gene, clone size, V gene, CDR3 protein, CDR3 DNA. A D gene is named only where the DNA matches it firmly. Clone sizes are given selectively: once, few, many, or a class where the clone is expanded.

TRBJ1-2 | TRBD1 | . | TRBV2 | CASSLQGANYGYTF | TGTGCCAGCAGTCTTCAGGGGGCGAACTATGGCTACACCTTC
TRBJ1-6 | . | . | TRBV10-3 | CAISESTPGNSPLHF | TGTGCCATCAGTGAGTCGACTCCAGGGAATTCACCCCTCCACTTT
TRBJ2-7 | TRBD1 | . | TRBV7-2 | CASSSQGGYYEQYF | TGTGCCAGCAGCTCACAGGGGGGATACTACGAGCAGTACTTC
TRBJ2-5 | TRBD2 | . | TRBV5-8 | CASNLAGGRETQYF | TGTGCCAGCAACCTAGCGGGGGGGCGAGAGACCCAGTACTTC
TRBJ2-7 | TRBD2 | . | TRBV2 | CASRPGLAGNYEQYF | TGTGCCAGCAGGCCTGGACTAGCGGGGAACTACGAGCAGTACTTC
TRBJ2-2 | . | . | TRBV9 | CASSAQVLYTGELFF | TGTGCCAGCAGCGCACAGGTCCTCTACACCGGGGAGCTGTTTTTT
TRBJ2-1 | TRBD2 | . | TRBV19 | CASSRFSGDNEQFF | TGTGCCAGTAGTAGATTTAGCGGGGACAATGAGCAGTTCTTC
TRBJ2-7 | . | . | TRBV15 | CATSRGPPRGGDEQYF | TGTGCCACCAGCAGAGGTCCTCCAAGGGGCGGCGACGAGCAGTACTTC
TRBJ2-5 | . | . | TRBV27 | CASSHPGRVGTQYF | TGTGCCAGCAGTCATCCAGGTCGTGTGGGGACCCAGTACTTC
TRBJ1-4 | . | once | TRBV25-1 | CASSEYAGVGEKLFF | TGTGCCAGCAGTGAATATGCGGGGGTGGGTGAAAAACTGTTTTTT
TRBJ2-3 | . | . | TRBV9 | CASSVGGHTTDTQYF | TGTGCCAGCAGCGTAGGGGGACATACCACAGATACGCAGTATTTT
TRBJ2-7 | TRBD2 | . | TRBV11-1 | CASRYSVGDYSYEQYF | TGTGCCAGCAGATACTCCGTGGGGGACTACTCCTACGAGCAGTACTTC
TRBJ2-7 | . | once | TRBV7-2 | CASSLTAAISYEQYF | TGTGCCAGCAGCTTAACCGCAGCGATCTCCTACGAGCAGTACTTC
TRBJ1-2 | TRBD1 | . | TRBV29-1 | CSVQGEGGYGYTF | TGCAGCGTCCAGGGGGAAGGGGGCTATGGCTACACCTTC
TRBJ2-7 | TRBD1 | . | TRBV10-3 | CAISEFGTGSDEQYF | TGTGCCATCAGTGAGTTTGGGACAGGGTCTGACGAGCAGTACTTC
TRBJ2-3 | . | . | TRBV6-5 | CASSMTSSTDTQYF | TGTGCCAGCAGCATGACTAGTAGCACAGATACGCAGTATTTT
TRBJ2-3 | TRBD2 | . | TRBV27 | CASSCRSGGEHHEGTDTQYF | TGTGCCAGCAGTTGTCGAAGCGGGGGAGAACACCATGAGGGCACAGATACGCAGTATTTT
TRBJ2-1 | TRBD2 | . | TRBV6-5 | CASSYSFGGALDEQFF | TGTGCCAGCAGTTACTCCTTCGGGGGGGCATTGGATGAGCAGTTCTTC